Each of the 8 T cell receptor beta chains below was sequenced from the same sample in a study of T cell clonality in common variable immunodeficiency (dated by TCRdb to about 2015). Library preparation employed the immunoSEQ multiplex PCR assay. Entries here come from immuneACCESS through TCRdb and include only in-frame sequences with V and J called. Some clones fail to appear in such tables; in the studies checked, an unresolved V gene covers under half of the shortfall, and the cause of the remainder is unknown. For this sample, approximately 44,000 clones are listed, none of them singletons. The leading ten clones occupy more than 9% of the sample. The sequenced sample was peripheral blood mononuclear cells. These TCRs come from a person between 18 and 75 years old in good health.

The sample holds many counts of this clone. CDR3 DNA, as far as it was read: TGTGCCAGCAGTGAAGCTGGGGGCCCTAATGAAAAA. As protein: CASSEAGGPNEK. The full CDR3 sequence reads CASSEAGGPNEKLFF. This rearrangement joins TRBV2 to TRBJ1-4, with D possibly TRBD1 on 6 matching bases. The read falls 3 residues short of the CDR3 end, and the missing part is taken from the germline J gene. Per germline, CDR1 SNHLY and CDR2 FYNNEI. Trimming stripped 0 bases from V and 3 bases from J, with 8 bases between. This CDR3 has 15 amino acids.

This clone was seen ten or more times. The observed sequence ends 3 residues before the CDR3 terminus, with the missing tail filled in from the germline J gene. The genes are TRBV20-1 and TRBJ2-7; 9 nucleotides match TRBD2. Germline V gene data show CDR1 as DFQATT and CDR2 as SNEGSKA (reference sequence). CDR3 size: 15 residues. V trimming: 3 bases; J trimming: 4 bases; junction bases outside the gene matches: 10. The CDR3 spells CSASHFGGRAYEQYF. CDR3 bases read: TGCAGTGCTAGTCACTTTGGCGGGAGGGCTTACGAG.

The sample holds many counts of this clone. With the read ending 3 residues before the CDR3 end, the germline J gene is used to fill in that end. The chain has TRBV20-1 and TRBJ2-1, with D possibly matching TRBD2 (7 bases). The CDR3 consists of 13 residues. V dropped 5 bases and J dropped 9 bases, with 17 bases sitting between them. In germline, CDR1 is DFQATT, CDR2 SNEGSKA (reference sequence). CDR3 region: CSAGGGRGGEQFF. The covered CDR3 bases are TGCAGTGCTGGGGGCGGGAGAGGGGGTGAG.

This clone occurred many times. From the germline J gene comes the end of the CDR3, since the read stops 3 residues before it. The V and J genes are TRBV6-2 or TRBV6-3 and TRBJ2-1, with TRBD1 matching 9 bases. Germline assignment: CDR1 MNHEY and CDR2 SVGEGT. Unmatched junction bases numbered 8, after V lost 7 bases and J lost 4 bases. This CDR3 has 15 amino acids. The DNA read from the CDR3 is TGTGCCAGCACTCCCCGGGACAGGGTTTACAATGAG. Protein sequence: CASTPRDRVYNE. The full CDR3 is CASTPRDRVYNEQFF.

This clone has a count of ten or more. The read stops 3 residues short of the end of the CDR3; the missing end is completed from the germline J gene. The V gene is TRBV5-1, the J gene TRBJ2-2; 8 bases line up with TRBD2. Germline CDR1 is SGHRS and CDR2 is YFSETQ. The CDR3 is made up of 15 amino acids. V dropped 2 bases and J dropped 6; count of bases not matched to a gene: 6. This CDR3 reads CASSLDLAGPGELFF. The CDR3 bases that were read are TGCGCCAGCAGCTTAGATCTAGCGGGTCCCGGGGAG.

At least ten counts were recorded for this clone. The CDR3 end lies 3 residues beyond the end of the read and is filled in from the germline J gene. The gene calls are TRBV6-2 or TRBV6-3 and TRBJ2-1; tentative D call: TRBD2 (5 bases). V gave up 0 bases and J gave up 9 bases, with 9 bases separating them. This CDR3 has 13 residues. Germline CDR1 is MNHEY and CDR2 is SVGEGT. This CDR3 reads CASSYSASTEQFF. CDR3 bases read: TGTGCCAGCAGTTACTCTGCTAGCACTGAG.

This clone was detected ten times or more. Read sequence stops 3 residues before the CDR3 end, and the germline J gene provides the missing end. The chain couples TRBV7-9 to TRBJ1-1; 7 bases are shared with TRBD1. The CDR3 is 14 residues long. The junction had 6 bases not matched to a gene; V was cut back by 4 bases and J by 4 bases. Germline V CDR1 and CDR2: SEHNR, FQNEAQ (reference sequence). The DNA read from the CDR3 is TGTGCCAGCAGCTCCGCCGACAGGGCCACTGAA. The encoded protein is CASSSADRATE. The whole CDR3 is CASSSADRATEAFF.

This clone has ten or more counts. The read is 3 residues too short to cover the CDR3 end, so that end is filled in from the germline J gene. The chain has TRBV20-1 and TRBJ1-1; a weak D match, TRBD1 (6 bases). The length of the CDR3 is 13 residues. The V end was cut by 2 bases, the J end by 2 bases, with 9 bases between. Germline V gene sequence: CDR1 DFQATT, CDR2 SNEGSKA (reference sequence). The covered CDR3 bases are TGCAGTGCTAGACGACAGGCAAACACTGAA. As protein: CSARRQANTE. In full, the CDR3 is CSARRQANTEAFF.